Below are 11 T cell receptor beta chains sequenced from a single sample in a study of cytomegalovirus exposure and HLA in healthy donors. The PCR made use of 60 Vbeta and 13 Jbeta primers. Sequencing used immunoSEQ multiplex PCR; TCRdb keeps in-frame clones, though not all of them. The data contain roughly 180,000 clones, about 86% of them seen just once; the ten biggest clones take up just over 2%. Sequencing used PBMCs. These receptors were taken from a woman younger than 30 in good health and CMV-seropositive.

The chain couples TRBV19 to TRBJ2-2; 9 positions agree with TRBD1. V shed 3 bases, J shed 7 bases, and the junction held 6 bases outside the gene matches. Germline V gene sequence: CDR1 LNHDA, CDR2 SQIVND (reference sequence). This CDR3 has 15 amino acids. CDR3 protein: CASSIQQGAFGELFF. The CDR3 DNA is TGTGCCAGTAGTATCCAACAGGGGGCGTTCGGGGAGCTGTTTTTT.

As DNA, the CDR3 is TGTGCCAGCAGACTACAGGGGGGAGAGACCCAGTACTTC. Amino acid sequence: CASRLQGGETQYF. This rearrangement joins TRBV5-6 to TRBJ2-5, with 8 bases that match TRBD1. Germline CDR1 reads SGHDT; CDR2 reads YYEEEE. The CDR3 is 13 amino acids. J was trimmed by 4 bases and V by 5 bases; bases with no gene match: 4.

The J gene is TRBJ2-3, the V gene TRBV14; D remains unclear. The CDR3 totals 15 residues. Germline values: CDR1 SGHDN, CDR2 FVKESK. V dropped 2 bases and J dropped 2 bases, with 11 bases sitting between them. The CDR3 loop reads CASSQLQRSTDTQYF. CDR3 DNA sequence: TGTGCCAGCAGCCAATTGCAGCGTTCCACAGATACGCAGTATTTT.

The chain is built from TRBV30 and TRBJ2-6; no reliable D call. Germline lookup yields CDR1 GTSNPN and CDR2 SVGIG (reference sequence). This CDR3 has 13 residues. V dropped 4 bases and J dropped 4 bases, with 8 bases sitting between them. The CDR3 loop reads CAWNELGANVLTF. The CDR3 DNA reads as TGTGCCTGGAATGAGTTGGGGGCCAACGTCCTGACTTTC.

The chain couples TRBV5-4 to TRBJ2-2; 8 positions match TRBD2. From germline, CDR1 is SGHNT and CDR2 YYREEE (reference sequence). The V and J ends lost 1 base and 4 bases, in that order; junction bases with no gene match: 6. The CDR3 is 16 amino acids. The CDR3: CASSLYLAGTTGELFF. The CDR3 coding sequence is TGTGCCAGCAGCTTGTACCTAGCGGGCACCACCGGGGAGCTGTTTTTT.

The chain combines TRBV5-4 with TRBJ2-2; TRBD2 might be the D (7 bases). The CDR3 is made up of 15 amino acids. The germline CDR1 and CDR2 sequences are SGHNT and YYREEE (reference sequence). V dropped 1 base and J dropped 6 bases, with 13 bases sitting between them. Here the CDR3 DNA reads TGTGCCAGCAGCTTGCAGGGGACTATACCCGGGGAGCTGTTTTTT. Amino acid sequence: CASSLQGTIPGELFF.

This clone was detected only a few times. The chain has TRBV5-1 and TRBJ2-2; TRBD1 matches at 9 bases. V gave up 7 bases and J gave up 5 bases; unmatched junction bases: 9. The CDR3 is made up of 15 amino acids. Germline CDR1 is SGHRS and CDR2 is YFSETQ. The CDR3 nucleotides are TGCGCCAGCGGCCAGACAGGGGGAGAAACCGGGGAGCTGTTTTTT. Its translation is CASGQTGGETGELFF.

The genes are TRBV15 and TRBJ1-5; a possible D gene is TRBD1 (5 bases). CDR3 length equals 14 residues. Trimming pared 7 bases from V and 6 bases from J, leaving 16 bases between. Germline values: CDR1 LNHNV, CDR2 YYDKDF (reference sequence). The CDR3 DNA is TGTGCCACCAAGCTTGGAGGGGATGGTCAGCCCCAGCATTTT. Protein sequence: CATKLGGDGQPQHF.

This clone occurred a few times. V usage is TRBV9 and J usage is TRBJ2-1; the match to TRBD2 covers 7 bases. Germline V gene sequence: CDR1 SGDLS, CDR2 YYNGEE. V gave up 3 bases and J gave up 7 bases; unmatched junction bases: 1. The CDR3 covers 12 residues. CDR3 nucleotide sequence: TGTGCCAGCAGCGGTAGCGGGAATGAGCAGTTCTTC. Its translation is CASSGSGNEQFF.

The chain couples TRBV13 to TRBJ1-2; D is unresolved. Germline V gene lookup returns CDR1 PRHDT and CDR2 FYEKMQ (reference sequence). The CDR3 consists of 12 residues. The V end was cut by 0 bases, the J end by 8 bases, with 7 bases between. The CDR3 sequence is CASSLGVVGYTF. As DNA, the CDR3 is TGTGCCAGCAGCTTAGGTGTAGTAGGCTACACCTTC.

The chain has TRBV5-6 and TRBJ1-2, with D possibly TRBD1 on 5 matching bases. CDR3 length equals 16 residues. V was cut by 1 base and J by 3 bases, with 16 bases left in between. Germline V gene data show CDR1 as SGHDT and CDR2 as YYEEEE. DNA for the CDR3: TGTGCCAGCAGCTTGAGGGGCAACGCAAGAGACTATGGCTACACCTTC. Protein sequence: CASSLRGNARDYGYTF.